This T cell receptor beta chain was sequenced in a study of T cells after somatic rescue of genetic block. The ends were cut back, 7 bases at V and 2 bases at J, with 18 bases in the middle. Germline CDR1 MDHEN, CDR2 SYDVKM. The CDR3 runs 15 residues. Sequenced by immunoSEQ multiplex PCR; TCRdb stores in-frame clones only, minus some. The sample records around 67,000 clones, approximately 91% being singletons. The chain recombines TRBV28 with TRBJ2-7; D perhaps matches TRBD1 (5 bases). The material sequenced was peripheral blood mononuclear cells (PBMCs). This receptor was taken from a man aged 30 to 45. CDR3 DNA: TGTGCCAGCACCTCTCCACTGGGCAGGGCCTACGAGCAGTACTTC. It is translated as CASTSPLGRAYEQYF. Variable domain in full (rest from reference TRBV28 and TRBJ2-7): DVKVTQSSRYLVKRTGEKVFLECVQDMDHENMFWYRQDPGLGLRLIYFSYDVKMKEKGDIPEGYSVSREKKERFSLILESASTNQTSMYLCASTSPLGRAYEQYFGPGTRLTVT.